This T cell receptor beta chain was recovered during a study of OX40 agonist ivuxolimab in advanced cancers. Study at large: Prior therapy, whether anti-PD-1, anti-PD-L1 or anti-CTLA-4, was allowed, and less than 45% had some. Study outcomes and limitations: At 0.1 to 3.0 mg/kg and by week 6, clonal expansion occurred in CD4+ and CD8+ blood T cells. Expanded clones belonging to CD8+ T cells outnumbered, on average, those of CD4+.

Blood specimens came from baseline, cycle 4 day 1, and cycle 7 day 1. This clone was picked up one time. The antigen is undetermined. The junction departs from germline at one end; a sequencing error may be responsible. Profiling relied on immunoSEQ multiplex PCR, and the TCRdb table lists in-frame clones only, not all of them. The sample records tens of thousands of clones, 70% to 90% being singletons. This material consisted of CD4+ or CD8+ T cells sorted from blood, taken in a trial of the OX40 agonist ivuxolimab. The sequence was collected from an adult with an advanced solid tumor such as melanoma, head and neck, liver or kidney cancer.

The CDR3: CASSQFEIISF. The DNA of the CDR3 is TGTGCCAGCAGCCAATTTGAGATTATATCCTTC. The rearrangement links TRBV14 to TRBJ2-7; D gene ambiguous. The CDR3 runs 11 residues. Germline assignment: CDR1 SGHDN and CDR2 FVKESK. The full variable domain, in which reference TRBV14 and TRBJ2-7 provide the parts outside the CDR3, is EAGVTQFPSHSVIEKGQTVTLRCDPISGHDNLYWYRRVMGKEIKFLLHFVKESKQDESGMPNNRFLAERTGGTYSTLKVQPAELEDSGVYFCASSQFEIISFGPGTRLTVT.